This T cell receptor (beta chain) appears in the sequencing data of a study of type 1 and type 2 diabetes patients (TCRdb year 2016). Context from the whole study: Some 10 type 1 diabetes patients, four type 2 diabetes patients and roughly 6 nondiabetic controls, all recruited in China, made up the cohort. Throughout the study, CD4 or CD8 MicroBeads on MACS columns were used to positively select CD4+ and CD8+ T cells from PBMCs. A total of around 20 million paired-end reads was generated across the whole study. The study used high-throughput sequencing to profile TCRbeta repertoires and compare individuals with type 1 diabetes, type 2 diabetes and no diabetes. Type 2 diabetes patients were used as a disease comparison group for the type 1 diabetes patients. Similar V gene usage was observed when roughly 18-cycle and approximately 26-cycle amplification were compared, suggesting similar primer efficiencies and random PCR bias. Paired-end sequencing of TCRbeta libraries was performed on Illumina HiSeq 2000 or MiSeq instruments. Points the paper makes about the study in general: Study groups were not matched for age and gender, which possibly biased interpretation. High diversity was shown by type 2 diabetes repertoires, and the diversity was significantly greater than that of type 1 diabetes repertoires in both CD4+ and CD8+ T cells. Only a limited number of T2D and control samples were sequenced, so some T1D-only HECs might also appear in more T2D or control samples. V and J gene usage patterns of type 2 diabetes and control samples were highly correlated, averaging roughly 0.97 between samples. Type 2 diabetes patients had few highly-expanded CD4+ clones (median one), and those clones made up a median around 4% of reads.

At the junction V is shortened by 4 bases and J by 11 bases, with 14 bases in between. There are 12 amino acids in the CDR3, from cysteine to phenylalanine inclusive. The CDR3 DNA has 36 bases and is translated from base 1. The CDR1 and CDR2 encoded by the germline V gene (reference sequence) are MNHEY and SMNVEV. Every diabetic patient fulfilled standard classification criteria for type 1 or type 2 diabetes, and glucose and C-peptide were measured using WHO-recommended methods. Donors were excluded if they had other autoimmune diseases or infections within the previous four weeks. Approximately 10 milliliters of peripheral blood were collected from each participant. PBMCs were isolated with LymphoPrep density separation. The sequencer listed for this sample is Illumina MiSeq. Genomic DNA from sorted T cell subsets served as template for TCRbeta CDR3 amplification. The TCRbeta CDR3 region was amplified by multiplex PCR with 30 forward and 13 reverse primers. After the PCR products were purified with AMPure XP beads, a second PCR of 25 cycles was run to add indices and adaptors. Before sequencing, libraries were gel-purified with the QIAquick Gel Extraction Kit. From the authors' description of their analysis: Paired-end reads were merged with FLASH and aligned to IMGT V, D and J germline references using IgBLAST. Reads with less than 70% alignment identity to germline references were removed, leaving around 12,000,000 reads across the study. IMGT definitions were followed to assign CDR3 boundaries, reading frame and productivity. Highly-expanded clones were defined as clones making up 1% or more of reads, and normalized Shannon entropy was used to measure diversity. Unpaired two-tailed t-tests were used to test for differences in Shannon entropy between groups. Using fastp at Q25 and MiXCR, TCRdb reprocessed the public reads and kept productive beta chains. One record per CDR3 amino acid sequence lists the most common genes and DNA. What appears here as the V and J calls and clone size reflects TCRdb's work, not the paper's. For this sample the table gives 250,000 or so distinct CDR3 sequences, of which over 45% were detected only once. Of the sample, about 13% is held by the ten largest clones.

The sample holds a few counts of this clonotype. Its cognate antigen has yet to be identified. Base qualities were left out, and no much larger clone turns up one base away. The sequence came from a man between 18 and 35 years old with type 2 diabetes. Sequencing was carried out using peripheral blood mononuclear cells (PBMCs). This chain is built from TRBV27 and TRBJ1-2; a weak D assignment points to TRBD1 (5 bases agree). Read as DNA, the sequence is TGTGCCAGCAGTTCGGGACCTCCCCTTTACACCTTC. Translated, it gives CASSSGPPLYTF.